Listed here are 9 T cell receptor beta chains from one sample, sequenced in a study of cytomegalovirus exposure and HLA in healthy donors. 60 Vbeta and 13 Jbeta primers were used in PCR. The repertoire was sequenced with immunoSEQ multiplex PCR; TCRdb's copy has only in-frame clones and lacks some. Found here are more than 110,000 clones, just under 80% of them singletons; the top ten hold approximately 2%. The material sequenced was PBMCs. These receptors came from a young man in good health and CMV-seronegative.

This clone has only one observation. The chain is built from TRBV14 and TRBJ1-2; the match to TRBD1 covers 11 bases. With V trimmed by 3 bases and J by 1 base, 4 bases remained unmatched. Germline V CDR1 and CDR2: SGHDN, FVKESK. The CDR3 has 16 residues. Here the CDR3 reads CASSQAGTGGNYGYTF. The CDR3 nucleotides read TGTGCCAGCAGCCAGGCCGGGACAGGGGGTAACTATGGCTACACCTTC.

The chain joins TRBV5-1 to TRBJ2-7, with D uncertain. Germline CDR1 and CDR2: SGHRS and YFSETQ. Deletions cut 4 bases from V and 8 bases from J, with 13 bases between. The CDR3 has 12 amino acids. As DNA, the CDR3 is TGCGCCAGCAGCCCCATAGTTTCTCAGCAGTACTTC. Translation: CASSPIVSQQYF. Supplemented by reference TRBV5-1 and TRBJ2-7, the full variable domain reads KAGVTQTPRYLIKTRGQQVTLSCSPISGHRSVSWYQQTPGQGLQFLFEYFSETQRNKGNFPGRFSGRQFSNSRSEMNVSTLELGDSALYLCASSPIVSQQYFGPGTRLTVT.

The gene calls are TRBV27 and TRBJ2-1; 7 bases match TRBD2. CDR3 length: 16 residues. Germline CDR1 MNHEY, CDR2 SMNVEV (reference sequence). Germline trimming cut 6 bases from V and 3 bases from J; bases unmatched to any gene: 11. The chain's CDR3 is CASSPPRPSGYNEQFF. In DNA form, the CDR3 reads TGTGCCAGCAGCCCCCCCCGGCCTAGCGGCTACAATGAGCAGTTCTTC.

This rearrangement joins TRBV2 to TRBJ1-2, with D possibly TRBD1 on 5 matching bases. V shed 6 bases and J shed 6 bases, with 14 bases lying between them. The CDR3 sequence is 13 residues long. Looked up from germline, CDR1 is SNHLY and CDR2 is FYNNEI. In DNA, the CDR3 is TGTGCCAGCAGCGAGCAGGGTTTTAATGGCTACACCTTC. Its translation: CASSEQGFNGYTF.

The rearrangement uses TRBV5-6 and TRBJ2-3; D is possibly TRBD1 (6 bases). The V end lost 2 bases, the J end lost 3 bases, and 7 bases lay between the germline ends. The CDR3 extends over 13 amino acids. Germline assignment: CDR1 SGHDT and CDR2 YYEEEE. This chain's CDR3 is CASSFTGTDTQYF. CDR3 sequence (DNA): TGTGCCAGCAGCTTCACAGGGACAGATACGCAGTATTTT.

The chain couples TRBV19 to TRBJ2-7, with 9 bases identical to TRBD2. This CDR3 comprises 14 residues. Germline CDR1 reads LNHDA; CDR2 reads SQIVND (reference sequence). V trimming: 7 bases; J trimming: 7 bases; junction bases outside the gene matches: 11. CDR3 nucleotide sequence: TGTGCCAGTACTACGCGGGAGGGCCGAAAAGAGCAGTACTTC. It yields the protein CASTTREGRKEQYF.

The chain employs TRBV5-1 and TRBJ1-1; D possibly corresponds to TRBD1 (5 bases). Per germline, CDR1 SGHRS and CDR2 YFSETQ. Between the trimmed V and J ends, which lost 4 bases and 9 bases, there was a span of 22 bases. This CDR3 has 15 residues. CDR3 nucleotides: TGCGCCAGCAGCCCGCAAGGGCAGGGTGGTAAACAAGCTTTCTTT. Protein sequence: CASSPQGQGGKQAFF.

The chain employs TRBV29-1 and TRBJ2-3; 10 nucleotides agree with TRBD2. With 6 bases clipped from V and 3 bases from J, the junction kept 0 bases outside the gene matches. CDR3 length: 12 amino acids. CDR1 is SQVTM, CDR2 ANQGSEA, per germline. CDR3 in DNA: TGCAGCGTGGGACTAGCGACAGATACGCAGTATTTT. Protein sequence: CSVGLATDTQYF.

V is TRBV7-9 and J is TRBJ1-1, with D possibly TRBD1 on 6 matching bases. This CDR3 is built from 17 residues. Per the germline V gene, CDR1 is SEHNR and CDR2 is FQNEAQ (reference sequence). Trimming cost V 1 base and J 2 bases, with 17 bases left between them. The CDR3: CASSLGQVGGSNTEAFF. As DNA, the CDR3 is TGTGCCAGCAGCTTAGGACAGGTTGGTGGTTCAAACACTGAAGCTTTCTTT.